The 27 T cell receptor beta chains reported below all come from one sample, sequenced in a study of tumor-infiltrating lymphocytes in primary liver carcinoma. From approximately 0.5 ug of total RNA, TCR beta-specific cDNA was reverse-transcribed using a constant-region primer. Investigators got TCR beta libraries out of three nested multiplex PCR rounds, done with slightly modified ARM-PCR. PCR rounds one and two used TRBV1-TRBV30 forward primers with a C-beta reverse primer for 10 cycles each. TCRdb itself ran the multiplex PCR reads through MiXCR, one entry per CDR3 protein. The repertoire holds tens of thousands of distinct CDR3 sequences, with 60% to 80% as singletons. Co-extracted RNA and DNA came from around 18-30 mg of unsorted bulk tissue. The sample comprised liver tumor tissue from sampling region 1. The subset was: tumor region T1, superior pole. These receptors all stem from a woman aged 30 to 39 with primary liver carcinoma and hepatitis B virus infection.

In the case of this clonotype: Here the CDR3 omits its conserved ending phenylalanine or tryptophan, so a read error is the likely source. The V and J genes are TRBV4-3 and TRBJ2-1, with D tentatively TRBD2 (6 bases). CDR1 is LGHNA and CDR2 is YSLEER in the germline V gene. The CDR3 is 16 amino acids. The CDR3, as DNA: TGCGACAGCAGCCAAGATGCGGGAAGCTCCTACCATGAGCAGTTCTTA. Protein product: CDSSQDAGSSYHEQFL.

A word on this clonotype: This CDR3 is missing its conserved last phenylalanine or tryptophan, likely due to a read error. CDR3 sequence reads: CAHHDASSPYTGELFL. DNA for the CDR3: TGTGCCCATCATGACGCTTCGTCGCCTTACACCGGGGAGCTGTTTCTT. The chain couples TRBV25-1 to TRBJ2-2; D gene unclear. The CDR3 consists of 16 residues. CDR1 and CDR2 from the germline V gene are MGHDK and SYGVNS. Trimming shortened V by 11 bases and J by 3 bases, and 22 bases separated the two germline ends.

The chain employs TRBV5-4 and TRBJ2-3, with no clear D. V gave up 4 bases and J gave up 2 bases, with 20 bases separating them. Germline assignment: CDR1 SGHNT and CDR2 YYREEE (reference sequence). This CDR3 comprises 17 residues. The CDR3 loop is CASSVDGDPSPTDTQYF. The CDR3 region has the DNA TGTGCCAGCAGCGTAGACGGAGACCCTTCTCCCACAGATACGCAGTATTTT.

In the case of this clonotype: One junction end disagrees with the germline gene, perhaps due to a read error. This chain connects TRBV11-2 to TRBJ2-1; 8 bases map to TRBD1. Germline CDR1 and CDR2: SGHAT and FQNNGV. This CDR3 contains 16 residues. CDR3 in DNA: TGTGGCAGCAGCTTAGCCCAGGGGGCGGCCAACAATGAGCAGTTCTTC. Protein sequence: CGSSLAQGAANNEQFF.

Points on this clonotype: The CDR3 carries no conserved terminal phenylalanine or tryptophan, so it likely arises from a read error. No DNA is shown, since the ends of the CDR3 on it are uncertain; the CDR3 is the one TCRdb lists. The chain combines TRBV11-2 with TRBJ1-1; the table's D call, TRBD1, has no DNA check behind it. CDR1 and CDR2 from the germline V gene are SGHAT and FQNNGV. Including both end residues, the CDR3 is 20 amino acids long. CDR3 loop: CASSARDRGRKRWSNKEAFL.

The chain has TRBV11-2 and TRBJ1-2, with a tentative D call TRBD1 (5 bases). V was shortened by 7 bases and J by 10 bases, with 19 bases between the two germline ends. Germline CDR1 reads SGHAT; CDR2 reads FQNNGV. This CDR3 spans 13 amino acids. The CDR3 here is CASNQVGGGDYTF. The CDR3 DNA sequence: TGTGCCAGCAATCAGGTGGGGGGTGGAGACTACACCTTC.

J is TRBJ2-1 and V is TRBV11-2, with TRBD1 as a possible D gene (6 bases). Trimming removed 7 bases at V and 12 bases at J, with 16 bases between. The CDR3 has 12 residues. From germline, CDR1 is SGHAT and CDR2 FQNNGV. The CDR3 spells CASNSTGHGQFF. For the CDR3, the DNA is TGTGCCAGCAACTCTACAGGGCATGGGCAGTTCTTC. Drawing the rest from reference TRBV11-2 and TRBJ2-1, the complete variable domain is EAGVAQSPRYKIIEKRQSVAFWCNPISGHATLYWYQQILGQGPKLLIQFQNNGVVDDSQLPKDRFSAERLKGVDSTLKIQPAKLEDSAVYLCASNSTGHGQFFGPGTRLTVL.

The V and J genes are TRBV6-1 and TRBJ1-1, with D unresolved. V was trimmed by 5 bases and J by 3 bases, leaving 10 bases between them. The CDR3 sequence is 13 residues long. Germline assignment: CDR1 MNHNS and CDR2 SASEGT. The CDR3, as DNA: TGTGCCAGCAGTTCTTACAGAGACACTGAAGCTTTCTTT. It translates to CASSSYRDTEAFF.

The chain has TRBV11-2 and TRBJ2-3, with 8 bases aligning to TRBD2. Losses at the gene ends were 7 bases for V and 6 bases for J; bases not matched to a gene: 12. Germline-derived CDR1 and CDR2 are SGHAT and FQNNGV. This CDR3 is 15 amino acids long. DNA of the CDR3: TGTGCCAGCACATTAGAGGCTAGCGGGTCGGATACGCAGTATTTT. This gives the protein CASTLEASGSDTQYF.

In its sample, this clonotype was seen once. The V call is TRBV5-4, the J call TRBJ2-3; no reliable D call. The germline V gene has CDR1 SGHNT and CDR2 YYREEE (reference sequence). V lost 4 bases and J lost 2, with 20 bases in between. The CDR3 has 17 residues. The CDR3 protein is CASSVDEHPLPTDTQYF. The CDR3, as DNA: TGTGCCAGCAGCGTAGACGAACACCCCCTACCCACAGATACGCAGTATTTT.

As regards this clonotype: The CDR3 does not close with the conserved phenylalanine or tryptophan, likely indicating a read error. The chain is built from TRBV13 and TRBJ1-1; no clear D gene. In germline, CDR1 is PRHDT, CDR2 FYEKMQ (reference sequence). The CDR3 extends over 15 amino acids. The CDR3 nucleotides are TGTGCCAGGAGCTTAGGTCTGGACCGGGACACTGAAGCTTTCTAT. Amino acids: CARSLGLDRDTEAFY.

The chain recombines TRBV4-3 with TRBJ2-3; no clear D gene. This CDR3 region has 18 residues. Germline V gene sequence: CDR1 LGHNA, CDR2 YSLEER. The V gene lost 2 bases and the J gene lost 6 bases, with 24 bases spanning the gap. CDR3 region: CASSQSVCLGDPNDTQYF. DNA for the CDR3: TGCGCCAGCAGCCAATCGGTCTGCCTGGGTGATCCCAATGATACGCAGTATTTT.

On this clonotype: The CDR3 ends on some other residue instead of the conserved phenylalanine or tryptophan, so this is likely a read error. The genes are TRBV11-2 and TRBJ1-2; D might be TRBD1 (6 bases). V was cut by 10 bases and J by 8 bases, with 20 bases left in between. The CDR3 has 13 residues. Germline values: CDR1 SGHAT, CDR2 FQNNGV. The CDR3 DNA follows: TGTGCCAACACTCAGGAGGGGGGTGGAGGCTACACCATC. This encodes CANTQEGGGGYTI.

As regards this clonotype: One end of the junction varies from germline; a read error may be responsible. J is TRBJ2-1 and V is TRBV11-2; D could derive from TRBD1 or TRBD2 (5 bases each). Germline V CDR1 and CDR2: SGHAT, FQNNGV. This CDR3 spans 17 amino acids. CDR3 in DNA: TGTGCCAGCAGCCTTACTAACAGGAGGTTCCCAGGCGATGAGCAATTCTTC. Encoded protein: CASSLTNRRFPGDEQFF.

A note on this clonotype: The junction and the germline gene differ at one end; a read error may be behind it. The V call is TRBV11-1, the J call TRBJ2-4; 7 bases agree with TRBD2. Germline lookup yields CDR1 SGHAT and CDR2 FQDESV (reference sequence). The CDR3 has 17 residues. This CDR3 is CVSSFPGTNGTKNIQYF. The CDR3 bases are TGTGTCAGCAGCTTTCCCGGGACTAACGGGACCAAAAACATTCAGTACTTC.

For this clonotype: The conserved final phenylalanine or tryptophan is absent from the CDR3, which likely points to a read error. The limits of the CDR3 on the DNA are not certain, so only TCRdb's listed CDR3 is given. This rearrangement joins TRBV29-1 to TRBJ2-1. Germline V CDR1 and CDR2: SQVTM, ANQGSEA. The CDR3 region is 12 residues in length, termini included. The CDR3: CSALRDYNEQSL.

In the case of this clonotype: No conserved phenylalanine or tryptophan ends this CDR3, so it is likely a read error. The chain employs TRBV6-1 and TRBJ2-7; TRBD2 matches at 10 bases. Germline CDR1 reads MNHNS; CDR2 reads SASEGT. This CDR3 is built from 14 residues. The CDR3 is CASSNLAGVYEQYH. In DNA, the CDR3 is TGTGCGAGCAGTAACCTAGCGGGAGTGTACGAGCAGTACCAC.

To note about this clonotype: It is likely a read error, because the conserved phenylalanine at the end of the CDR3 is missing. No DNA is shown, since the ends of the CDR3 on it are uncertain; the CDR3 is the one TCRdb lists. J is TRBJ2-2 and V is TRBV6-5; the table assigns TRBD2, which was not confirmed against the DNA. A total of 14 residues make up the CDR3, ends included. CDR1 MNHEY and CDR2 SVGAGI come from the germline V gene. CDR3 residues: CASSLGETVGELFS.

Turning to this clonotype: A read error may explain this, as a much larger clone is one base away. This chain connects TRBV29-1 to TRBJ2-1, with D tentatively TRBD1 (6 bases). The CDR3 runs to 11 residues. Germline V gene data show CDR1 as SQVTM and CDR2 as ANQGSEA. DNA of the CDR3: TGCAGCGTGCCCAGGGGAAATGAGCAGTTGTTC. Its protein is CSVPRGNEQLF.

A word on this clonotype: A read error may produce the germline difference seen at one junction end. This rearrangement joins TRBV4-3 to TRBJ1-2; D not resolved. The germline V gene has CDR1 LGHNA and CDR2 YSLEER. The CDR3 is made up of 14 amino acids. The CDR3 region has the DNA TGTGCCAGCAGCACTGAGTTGGAGAACTATGGCTACACCTTC. This translates into CASSTELENYGYTF.

Comment on this clonotype: This may be a read error: a much more frequent sequence differs by one nucleotide. This chain joins TRBV6-1 and TRBJ2-4; 9 bases match TRBD2. Germline assignment: CDR1 MNHNS and CDR2 SASEGT. This CDR3 region has 19 residues. Here the CDR3 reads CTSSEEASGRTSAKNIQYF. The CDR3 region has the DNA TGTACCAGCAGTGAAGAGGCAAGCGGGAGGACTAGCGCCAAAAACATTCAGTACTTC.

As regards this clonotype: This likely comes from a read error, as the CDR3 has no conserved phenylalanine or tryptophan at its end. J is TRBJ2-1 and V is TRBV7-3, with 9 bases that match TRBD2. The CDR3 sequence is 15 residues long. CDR1 and CDR2 (germline): SGHTA, FQGTGA. The CDR3 region is CAGSLTSGTNNEQFS. The CDR3 DNA reads as TGTGCCGGCAGCTTGACTAGCGGCACGAACAATGAGCAGTTCTCC.

On this clonotype itself: This is likely a read error, given that the CDR3 carries no conserved phenylalanine or tryptophan at its end. The chain links TRBV5-4 to TRBJ2-3; D possibly corresponds to TRBD2 (5 bases). Germline V gene data show CDR1 as SGHNT and CDR2 as YYREEE (reference sequence). The CDR3 sequence is 18 residues long. The CDR3 DNA is TGTGACAGCAGTAACCCGGCGGCTAGTGGGAGTCGGACAGATACGCAGTATCTT. It codes for CDSSNPAASGSRTDTQYL.

Worth noting for this clonotype: A junction boundary mismatches the germline segment, possibly from a read error. The rearrangement joins TRBV30 to TRBJ1-1; 7 bases fit TRBD1. The germline CDR1 and CDR2 sequences are GTSNPN and SVGIG (reference sequence). The CDR3 runs 13 residues. CDR3 DNA: TGTGCATGTAACTCCCAAGGGGGCCATGAAGCTCTCTTT. It encodes CACNSQGGHEALF.

The chain uses TRBV4-2 and TRBJ2-1, with TRBD2 matching over 8 bases. After removal of 0 bases from V and 5 bases from J, the junction contained 9 bases not matched to a gene. This CDR3 is built from 17 residues. CDR1 and CDR2 (germline): LGHNA, YNFKEQ. Here the CDR3 DNA reads TGTGCCAGCAGCCAAGATATCGGAGCGGGAGTGAACAATGAGCAGTTCTTC. This translates into CASSQDIGAGVNNEQFF.

This clonotype has a handful of counts. The CDR3 does not end in the conserved phenylalanine or tryptophan, so this is likely a read error. The chain employs TRBV7-2 and TRBJ2-7; no firm D call. CDR3 length: 14 residues. In germline, CDR1 is SGHTA, CDR2 FQGNSA. The ends were cut back, 2 bases at V and 3 bases at J, with 11 bases in the middle. The CDR3 spells CASSLSGPGYEQYL. DNA of the CDR3: TGTGCCAGCAGCTTATCAGGACCTGGCTACGAGCAGTACTTA.

This clonotype has only a few counts. The CDR3 DNA reads TGTGCCAGCAGTTTAAACTTAAACGGACCCTCAGATACGCAGTATTTT. Protein: CASSLNLNGPSDTQYF. This chain connects TRBV12-3 or TRBV12-4 to TRBJ2-3; no clear D. This CDR3 comprises 16 residues. The V end lost 2 bases, the J end lost 4 bases, and 16 bases lay between the germline ends.